This TCR beta chain was recorded in a study of identical twins. General study findings and limits: Researchers reported weaker excess twin sharing in beta out-of-frame sequences.

The ends lost 4 bases at V and 1 base at J; junction bases unmatched: 8. CDR3 size: 15 residues. Germline V lookup: CDR1 DFQATT, CDR2 SNEGSKA (reference sequence). Notes on this clonotype: Its antigen remains unidentified.

Using its own MiXCR run on the 5' RACE reads, TCRdb lists one record per CDR3 protein. The sample records about 530,000 distinct CDR3 sequences, 12% to 15% being singletons. These data were likewise used in another study, on yellow fever vaccine responses in identical twins.

The sample was CD4+ T cells sorted from blood. This TCR derives from a woman younger than 35 in good health. The chain is built from TRBV20-1 and TRBJ2-3; 7 nucleotides align to TRBD2. CDR3 nucleotides: TGCAGTGCTACCCGGGGGGAGGGACGCACAGATACGCAGTATTTT. It encodes CSATRGEGRTDTQYF.